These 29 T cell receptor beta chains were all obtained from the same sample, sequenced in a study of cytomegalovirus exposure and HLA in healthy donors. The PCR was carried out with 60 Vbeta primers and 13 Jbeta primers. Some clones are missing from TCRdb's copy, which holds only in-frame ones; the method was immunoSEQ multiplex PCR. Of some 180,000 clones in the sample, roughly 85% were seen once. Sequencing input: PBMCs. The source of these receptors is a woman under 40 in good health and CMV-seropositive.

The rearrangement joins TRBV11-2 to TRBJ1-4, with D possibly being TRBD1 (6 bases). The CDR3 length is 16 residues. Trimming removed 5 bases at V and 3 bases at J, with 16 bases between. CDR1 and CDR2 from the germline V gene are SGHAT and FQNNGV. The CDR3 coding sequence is TGTGCCAGCAGCCCTCTTCGTGGACAGCCTAATGAAAAACTGTTTTTT. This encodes CASSPLRGQPNEKLFF. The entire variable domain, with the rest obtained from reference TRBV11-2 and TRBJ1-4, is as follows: EAGVAQSPRYKIIEKRQSVAFWCNPISGHATLYWYQQILGQGPKLLIQFQNNGVVDDSQLPKDRFSAERLKGVDSTLKIQPAKLEDSAVYLCASSPLRGQPNEKLFFGSGTQLSVL.

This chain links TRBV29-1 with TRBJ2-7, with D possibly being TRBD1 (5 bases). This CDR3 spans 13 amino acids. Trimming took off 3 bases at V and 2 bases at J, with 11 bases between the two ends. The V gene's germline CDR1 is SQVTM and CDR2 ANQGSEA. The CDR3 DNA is TGCAGCGTTGAGGGCCAGGGCGCCTACGAGCAGTACTTC. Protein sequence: CSVEGQGAYEQYF.

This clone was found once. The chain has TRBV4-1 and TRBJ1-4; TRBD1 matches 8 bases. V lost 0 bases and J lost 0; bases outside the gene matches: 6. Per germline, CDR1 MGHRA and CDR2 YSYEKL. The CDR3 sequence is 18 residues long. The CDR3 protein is CASSQDPGQGATNEKLFF. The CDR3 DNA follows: TGCGCCAGCAGCCAAGACCCCGGACAGGGAGCAACTAATGAAAAACTGTTTTTT.

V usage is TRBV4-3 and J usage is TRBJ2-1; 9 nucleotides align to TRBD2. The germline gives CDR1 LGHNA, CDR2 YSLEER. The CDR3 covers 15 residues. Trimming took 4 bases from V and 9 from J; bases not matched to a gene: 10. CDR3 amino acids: CASSPSAGGTGEQFF. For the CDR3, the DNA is TGCGCCAGCAGCCCATCAGCGGGAGGTACAGGTGAGCAGTTCTTC.

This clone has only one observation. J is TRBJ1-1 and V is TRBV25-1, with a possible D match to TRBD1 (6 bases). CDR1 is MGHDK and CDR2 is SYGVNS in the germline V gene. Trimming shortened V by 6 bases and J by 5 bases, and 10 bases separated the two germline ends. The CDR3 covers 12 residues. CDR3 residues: CASSPQGTEAFF. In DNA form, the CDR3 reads TGTGCCAGCAGCCCACAGGGTACTGAAGCTTTCTTT. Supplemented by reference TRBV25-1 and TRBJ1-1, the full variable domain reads EADIYQTPRYLVIGTGKKITLECSQTMGHDKMYWYQQDPGMELHLIHYSYGVNSTEKGDLSSESTVSRIRTEHFPLTLESARPSHTSQYLCASSPQGTEAFFGQGTRLTVV.

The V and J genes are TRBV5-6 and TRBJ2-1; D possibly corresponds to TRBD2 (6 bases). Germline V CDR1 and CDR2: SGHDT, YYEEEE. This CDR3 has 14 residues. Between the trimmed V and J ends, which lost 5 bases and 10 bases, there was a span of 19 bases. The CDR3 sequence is CASSPPGGDQEQFF. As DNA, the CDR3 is TGTGCCAGCAGTCCCCCCGGCGGGGATCAGGAGCAGTTCTTC.

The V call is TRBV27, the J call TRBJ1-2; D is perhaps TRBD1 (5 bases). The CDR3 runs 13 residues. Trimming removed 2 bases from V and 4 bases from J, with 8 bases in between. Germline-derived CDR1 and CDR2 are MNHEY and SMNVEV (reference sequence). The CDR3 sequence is CASSLRGGYGYTF. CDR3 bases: TGTGCCAGCAGTTTAAGGGGCGGCTATGGCTACACCTTC.

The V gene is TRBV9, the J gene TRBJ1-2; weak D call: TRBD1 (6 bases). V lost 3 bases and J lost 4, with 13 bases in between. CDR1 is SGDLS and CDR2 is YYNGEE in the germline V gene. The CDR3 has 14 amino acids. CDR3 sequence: CASSASGGAYGYTF. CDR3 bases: TGTGCCAGCAGCGCATCCGGGGGGGCCTATGGCTACACCTTC.

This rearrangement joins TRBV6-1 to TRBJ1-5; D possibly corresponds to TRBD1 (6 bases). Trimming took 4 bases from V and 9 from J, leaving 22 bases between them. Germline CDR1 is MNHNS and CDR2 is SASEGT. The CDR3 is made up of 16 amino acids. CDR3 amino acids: CASSAGTPSTGSPQHF. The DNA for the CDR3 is TGTGCCAGCAGTGCCGGGACACCCTCGACCGGATCGCCCCAGCATTTT.

Here the CDR3 reads CASTQRTSGDNTGELFF. CDR3 bases: TGTGCCAGCACCCAGCGGACTAGCGGGGACAACACCGGGGAGCTGTTTTTT. The rearrangement joins TRBV7-9 to TRBJ2-2, with 12 bases matching TRBD2. Per germline, CDR1 SEHNR and CDR2 FQNEAQ (reference sequence). Unmatched junction bases numbered 8, after V lost 7 bases and J lost 2 bases. The CDR3 covers 17 residues.

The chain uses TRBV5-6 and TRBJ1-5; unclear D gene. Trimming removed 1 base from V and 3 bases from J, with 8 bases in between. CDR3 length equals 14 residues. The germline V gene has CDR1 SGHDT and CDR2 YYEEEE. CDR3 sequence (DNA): TGTGCCAGCAGCTTGCTGGCAGACAATCAGCCCCAGCATTTT. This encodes CASSLLADNQPQHF.

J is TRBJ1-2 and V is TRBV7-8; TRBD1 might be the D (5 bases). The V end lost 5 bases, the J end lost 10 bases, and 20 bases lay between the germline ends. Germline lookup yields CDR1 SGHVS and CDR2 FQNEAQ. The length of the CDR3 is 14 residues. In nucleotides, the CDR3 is TGTGCCAGCAGCGAGGTTATAACAGGCAGGAACTACACCTTC. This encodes CASSEVITGRNYTF.

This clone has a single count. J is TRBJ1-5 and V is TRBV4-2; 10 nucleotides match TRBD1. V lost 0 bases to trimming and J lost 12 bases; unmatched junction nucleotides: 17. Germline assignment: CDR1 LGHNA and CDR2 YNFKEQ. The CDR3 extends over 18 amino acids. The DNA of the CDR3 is TGTGCCAGCAGCCAAGATCTAGGGGGTTGGACAGGGGGATCGTACCAGCATTTT. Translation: CASSQDLGGWTGGSYQHF.

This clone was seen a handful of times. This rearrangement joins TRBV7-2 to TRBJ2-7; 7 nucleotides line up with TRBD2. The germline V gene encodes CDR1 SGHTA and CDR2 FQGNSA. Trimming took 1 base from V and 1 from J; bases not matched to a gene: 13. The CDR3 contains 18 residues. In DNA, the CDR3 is TGTGCCAGCAGCTTAGACCGCCGGGTACTAGCGAGGTCCTACGAGCAGTACTTC. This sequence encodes CASSLDRRVLARSYEQYF.

CDR3 in DNA: TGTGCCAGCAGCCAAGAGGGGGGGAATGAGCAGTTCTTC. Translating gives CASSQEGGNEQFF. The rearrangement links TRBV4-2 to TRBJ2-1, with TRBD2 matching over 7 bases. Germline V CDR1 and CDR2: LGHNA, YNFKEQ. The V gene end was trimmed by 0 bases and the J gene end by 7 bases; junction bases not matched to a gene: 0. This CDR3 region has 13 residues.

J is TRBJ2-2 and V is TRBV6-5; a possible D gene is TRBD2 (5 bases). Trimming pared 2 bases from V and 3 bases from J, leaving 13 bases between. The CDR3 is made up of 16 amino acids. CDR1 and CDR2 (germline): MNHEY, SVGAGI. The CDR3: CASSYLTFGDTGELFF. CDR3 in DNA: TGTGCCAGCAGTTACCTTACATTCGGGGACACCGGGGAGCTGTTTTTT.

In DNA form, the CDR3 reads TGCGCCAGCAGCCAAGACCGAGTTTCTGTCGACGAGCAGTACTTC. This encodes CASSQDRVSVDEQYF. The chain uses TRBV4-3 and TRBJ2-7; D call uncertain. V shed 0 bases and J shed 5 bases, with 14 bases lying between them. Germline values: CDR1 LGHNA, CDR2 YSLEER. CDR3 length: 15 amino acids.

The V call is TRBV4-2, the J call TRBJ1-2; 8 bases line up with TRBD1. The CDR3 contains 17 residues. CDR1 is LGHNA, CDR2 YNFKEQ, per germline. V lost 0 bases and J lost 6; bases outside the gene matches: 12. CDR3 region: CASSQDPTGGLLDGYTF. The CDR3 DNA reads TGTGCCAGCAGCCAAGATCCAACAGGGGGTTTACTGGATGGCTACACCTTC.

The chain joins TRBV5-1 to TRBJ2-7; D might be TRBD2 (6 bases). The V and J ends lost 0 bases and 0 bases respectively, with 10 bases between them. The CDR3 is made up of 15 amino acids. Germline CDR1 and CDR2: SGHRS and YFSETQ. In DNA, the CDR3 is TGCGCCAGCAGCTTGGTCGGGAGCGACTCCTACGAGCAGTACTTC. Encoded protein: CASSLVGSDSYEQYF.

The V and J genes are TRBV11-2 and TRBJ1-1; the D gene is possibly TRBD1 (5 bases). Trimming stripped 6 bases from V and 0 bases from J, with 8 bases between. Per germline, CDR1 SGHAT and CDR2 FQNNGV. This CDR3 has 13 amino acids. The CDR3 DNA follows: TGTGCCAGCAGAACGGGGGTGAACACTGAAGCTTTCTTT. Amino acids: CASRTGVNTEAFF.

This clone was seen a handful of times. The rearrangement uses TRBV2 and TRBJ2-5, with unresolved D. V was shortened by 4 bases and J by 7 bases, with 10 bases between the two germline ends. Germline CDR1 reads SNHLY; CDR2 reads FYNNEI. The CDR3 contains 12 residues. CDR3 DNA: TGTGCCAGCAGTGTACCGCCGAGGACCCAGTACTTC. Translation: CASSVPPRTQYF.

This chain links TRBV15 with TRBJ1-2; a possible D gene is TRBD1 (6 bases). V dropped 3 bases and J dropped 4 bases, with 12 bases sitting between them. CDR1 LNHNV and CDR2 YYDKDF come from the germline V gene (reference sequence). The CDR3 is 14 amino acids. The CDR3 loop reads CATSSRGGRYGYTF. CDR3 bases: TGTGCCACCAGCAGCCGGGGGGGCCGCTATGGCTACACCTTC.

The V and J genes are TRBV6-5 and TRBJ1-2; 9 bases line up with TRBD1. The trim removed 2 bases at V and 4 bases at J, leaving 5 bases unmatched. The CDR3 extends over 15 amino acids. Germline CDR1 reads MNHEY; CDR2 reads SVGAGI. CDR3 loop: CASSYEDRGFYGYTF. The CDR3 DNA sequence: TGTGCCAGCAGTTACGAGGACAGGGGATTCTATGGCTACACCTTC.

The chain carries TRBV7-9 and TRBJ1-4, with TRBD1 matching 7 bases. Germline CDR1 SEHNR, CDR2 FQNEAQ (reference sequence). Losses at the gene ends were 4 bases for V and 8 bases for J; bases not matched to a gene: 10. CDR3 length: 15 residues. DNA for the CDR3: TGTGCCAGCAGCTCGTGGTGGGACAGTACGGAAAAACTGTTTTTT. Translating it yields CASSSWWDSTEKLFF. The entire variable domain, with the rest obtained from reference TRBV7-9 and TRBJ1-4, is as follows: DTGVSQNPRHKITKRGQNVTFRCDPISEHNRLYWYRQTLGQGPEFLTYFQNEAQLEKSRLLSDRFSAERPKGSFSTLEIQRTEQGDSAMYLCASSSWWDSTEKLFFGSGTQLSVL.

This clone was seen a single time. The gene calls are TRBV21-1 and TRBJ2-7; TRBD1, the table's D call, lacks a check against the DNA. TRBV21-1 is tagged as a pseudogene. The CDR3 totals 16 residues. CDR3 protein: CASTQSGEQDPHEQYF. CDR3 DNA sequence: TGTGCCAGCACCCAGTCAGGGGAACAGGACCCCCACGAGCAGTACTTC.

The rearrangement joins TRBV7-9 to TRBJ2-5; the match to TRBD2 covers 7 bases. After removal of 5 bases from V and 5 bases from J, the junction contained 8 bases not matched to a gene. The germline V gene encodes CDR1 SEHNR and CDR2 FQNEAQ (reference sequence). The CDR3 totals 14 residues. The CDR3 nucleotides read TGTGCCAGCAGCCCCACGGCGGGAGTGGAGACCCAGTACTTC. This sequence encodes CASSPTAGVETQYF.

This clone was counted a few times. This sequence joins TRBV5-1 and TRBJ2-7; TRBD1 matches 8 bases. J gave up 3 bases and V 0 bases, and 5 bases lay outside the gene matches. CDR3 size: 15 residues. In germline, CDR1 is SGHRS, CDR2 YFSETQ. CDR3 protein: CASSLEGTGYYEQYF. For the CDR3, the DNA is TGCGCCAGCAGCTTGGAAGGGACAGGCTACTACGAGCAGTACTTC.

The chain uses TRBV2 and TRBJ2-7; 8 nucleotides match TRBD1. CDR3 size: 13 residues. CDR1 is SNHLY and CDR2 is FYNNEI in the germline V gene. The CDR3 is CASGGTGIGEQYF. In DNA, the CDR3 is TGTGCGAGCGGCGGGACAGGAATCGGCGAGCAGTACTTC.

The CDR3 bases are TGTGCCAGCGCCCCCCCACAGGGGGAGGGCTACACCTTC. Encoded protein: CASAPPQGEGYTF. J is TRBJ1-2 and V is TRBV2; 8 bases are a match to TRBD1. This CDR3 contains 13 residues. V gave up 8 bases and J gave up 8 bases; unmatched junction bases: 10. CDR1 SNHLY and CDR2 FYNNEI come from the germline V gene.